This T cell receptor (beta chain) was captured in a study of T cell changes during pregnancy in multiple sclerosis. This CDR3 has 15 amino acids. CDR1 is SNHLY, CDR2 FYNNEI, per germline. Unmatched junction bases numbered 8, after V lost 6 bases and J lost 3 bases. The table came from immunoSEQ multiplex PCR; TCRdb's copy has only in-frame clones and leaves some out. Among 69,000 or so clones listed, almost 95% were seen once. V and J are TRBV2 and TRBJ2-7; 10 bases fit TRBD2. The starting material was peripheral blood, obtained in the third trimester of pregnancy. The sequence derives from a female donor in good health, enrolled as a control in a pregnancy study. In nucleotides, the CDR3 is TGTGCCAGCAGAGCGGGGACTAGCGCTAACTACGAGCAGTACTTC. Translation: CASRAGTSANYEQYF.